These 13 T cell receptor beta chains were sequenced from one sample in a study of regulatory dendritic cells for organ transplantation. The protocol was immunoSEQ multiplex PCR, while the TCRdb copy is restricted to in-frame clones and leaves out a portion. The sample has 12,000 or so clones; around three fifths are singletons. The antigens these receptors bind are not known. CFSE-labeled sorted T cells met regulatory or mature dendritic cells for about five days. Sequencing input: naive CD8+ T cells from blood cultured with dendritic cells. Subset in this sample: CD45RA+ naive T cells. Receptor source: a human donor in good health.

V is TRBV9 and J is TRBJ2-3; 10 bases agree with TRBD2. Germline lookup yields CDR1 SGDLS and CDR2 YYNGEE. The CDR3 covers 17 residues. With V trimmed by 0 bases and J by 6 bases, 10 bases remained unmatched. For the CDR3, the DNA is TGTGCCAGCAGCGTAGATGTGAAGCGGGGGGGCCGGGATACGCAGTATTTT. Translated: CASSVDVKRGGRDTQYF.

This chain links TRBV9 with TRBJ2-1; D perhaps matches TRBD2 (5 bases). V lost 4 bases and J 9 bases, leaving 14 bases between the germline ends. This CDR3 is 13 amino acids long. The germline V gene has CDR1 SGDLS and CDR2 YYNGEE. This CDR3 reads CASSPWTSGEQFF. CDR3 DNA: TGTGCCAGCAGCCCCTGGACTTCCGGTGAGCAGTTCTTC.

This clone is medium-sized (0.01 to 0.1%) within its sample. The chain combines TRBV7-9 with TRBJ1-2, with TRBD1 matching 8 bases. With V trimmed by 3 bases and J by 7 bases, 10 bases remained unmatched. The germline V gene encodes CDR1 SEHNR and CDR2 FQNEAQ (reference sequence). The CDR3 loop spans 15 amino acids. CDR3 loop: CASSFDRGSSGGYTF. Here the CDR3 DNA reads TGTGCCAGCAGCTTCGACAGGGGTTCCTCTGGTGGCTACACCTTC. Together with reference TRBV7-9 and TRBJ1-2, the CDR3 gives the full variable domain: DTGVSQNPRHKITKRGQNVTFRCDPISEHNRLYWYRQTLGQGPEFLTYFQNEAQLEKSRLLSDRFSAERPKGSFSTLEIQRTEQGDSAMYLCASSFDRGSSGGYTFGSGTRLTVV.

The chain carries TRBV7-8 and TRBJ2-1, with 10 bases identical to TRBD2. The germline gives CDR1 SGHVS, CDR2 FQNEAQ. The CDR3 contains 17 residues. V was pared by 1 base and J by 3 bases, with 6 bases of the junction left unmatched. The CDR3 bases are TGTGCCAGCAGCTTAGGTTTAGCGGGGGGTTTCTACAATGAGCAGTTCTTC. It codes for CASSLGLAGGFYNEQFF.

This chain joins TRBV6-5 and TRBJ2-1; a possible D gene is TRBD2 (6 bases). The CDR3 sequence is 11 residues long. Germline lookup yields CDR1 MNHEY and CDR2 SVGAGI. Trimming took 4 bases from V and 10 from J, leaving 8 bases between them. CDR3 sequence reads: CASSWGLEQFF. The CDR3 DNA follows: TGTGCCAGCAGTTGGGGACTGGAGCAGTTCTTC.

This clone was recorded once. This sequence joins TRBV5-4 and TRBJ1-2; D not certain. CDR3 length: 12 amino acids. V was trimmed by 7 bases and J by 6 bases, leaving 13 bases between them. Germline-derived CDR1 and CDR2 are SGHNT and YYREEE (reference sequence). The CDR3 spells CASGTGPNGYTF. CDR3 DNA: TGTGCCAGCGGTACTGGTCCCAATGGCTACACCTTC.

V and J are TRBV11-2 and TRBJ2-7; TRBD1 is a possible D gene (5 bases). Germline CDR1 is SGHAT and CDR2 is FQNNGV. The V gene lost 2 bases and the J gene lost 0 bases, with 11 bases spanning the gap. The CDR3 has 15 amino acids. CDR3 residues: CASSLSQDHSYEQYF. The CDR3 DNA reads TGTGCCAGCAGCTTATCACAGGACCACTCCTACGAGCAGTACTTC.

This chain links TRBV6-5 with TRBJ1-4, with a tentative D call TRBD1 (6 bases). Trimming removed 7 bases from V and 4 bases from J, with 16 bases in between. The CDR3 is 15 residues long. CDR1 and CDR2 (germline): MNHEY, SVGAGI. CDR3 DNA sequence: TGTGCCAGCACCCACCGGGGGGCGGGTAATGAAAAACTGTTTTTT. Translating it yields CASTHRGAGNEKLFF.

The V gene is TRBV7-9, the J gene TRBJ2-5, with TRBD1 matching over 7 bases. Germline trimming cut 1 base from V and 0 bases from J; bases unmatched to any gene: 11. The CDR3 runs 18 residues. Per the germline V gene, CDR1 is SEHNR and CDR2 is FQNEAQ (reference sequence). For the CDR3, the DNA is TGTGCCAGCAGCTTAGGTTCCCGGCCAGGGGGATACCAAGAGACCCAGTACTTC. Translation gives CASSLGSRPGGYQETQYF.

The chain links TRBV6-5 to TRBJ2-7; D is unclear. V was trimmed by 5 bases and J by 4 bases, leaving 6 bases between them. Germline CDR1 and CDR2: MNHEY and SVGAGI. CDR3 length equals 11 residues. CDR3: CASSTIYEQYF. In DNA form, the CDR3 reads TGTGCCAGCAGTACAATATACGAGCAGTACTTC.

The genes are TRBV4-1 and TRBJ1-1, with D uncertain. There are 13 residues in the CDR3. Trimming took 0 bases from V and 5 from J, leaving 7 bases between them. Germline V gene data show CDR1 as MGHRA and CDR2 as YSYEKL. The CDR3 reads CASSQETRTEAFF. CDR3 in DNA: TGCGCCAGCAGCCAAGAAACGCGGACTGAAGCTTTCTTT.

V usage is TRBV5-1 and J usage is TRBJ1-2, with 10 bases aligning to TRBD1. With V trimmed by 0 bases and J by 5 bases, 1 base remained unmatched. This CDR3 is 14 amino acids long. Germline CDR1 reads SGHRS; CDR2 reads YFSETQ. CDR3 sequence reads: CASSLEGQGYGYTF. The CDR3 DNA sequence: TGCGCCAGCAGCTTGGAGGGACAGGGGTATGGCTACACCTTC.

Note on this clone: At one boundary the junction diverges from the germline segment, which might be a read error. J is TRBJ2-7 and V is TRBV5-4; no definite D call. The CDR3 is made up of 16 amino acids. CDR1 SGHNT and CDR2 YYREEE come from the germline V gene (reference sequence). The CDR3 coding sequence is TGCGCCAGCAGCCAAGAGCTCGGCAGCGTGGCCTACGAGCAGTACTTC. Its translation is CASSQELGSVAYEQYF.